This T cell receptor beta chain was captured in a study of T-cell reconstitution after alpha-beta-depleted transplantation in children. Unique molecular identifiers were incorporated when the TCRbeta library was constructed. Using its own MiXCR run on the PCR reads, TCRdb lists one record per CDR3 protein. The data contain 490,000 or so distinct CDR3 sequences, roughly an eighth of them singletons. Trimming cost V 4 bases and J 2 bases; bases outside gene matches: 6. The CDR3 length is 16 residues. CDR1 and CDR2 (germline): SEHNR, FQNEAQ (reference sequence). The sequence derives from a human donor who donated a stem cell graft to a child with combined immunodeficiency. The source was PBMCs from the stem cell graft donor, collected from the stem cell graft. This chain connects TRBV7-9 to TRBJ2-2, with TRBD2 matching 8 bases. CDR3 nucleotides: TGTGCCAGCAGCTCCTCGGGGGGGAAAAACACCGGGGAGCTGTTTTTT. Translating it yields CASSSSGGKNTGELFF. The variable domain in full, with the rest retrieved from reference TRBV7-9 and TRBJ2-2, is DTGVSQNPRHKITKRGQNVTFRCDPISEHNRLYWYRQTLGQGPEFLTYFQNEAQLEKSRLLSDRFSAERPKGSFSTLEIQRTEQGDSAMYLCASSSSGGKNTGELFFGEGSRLTVL.